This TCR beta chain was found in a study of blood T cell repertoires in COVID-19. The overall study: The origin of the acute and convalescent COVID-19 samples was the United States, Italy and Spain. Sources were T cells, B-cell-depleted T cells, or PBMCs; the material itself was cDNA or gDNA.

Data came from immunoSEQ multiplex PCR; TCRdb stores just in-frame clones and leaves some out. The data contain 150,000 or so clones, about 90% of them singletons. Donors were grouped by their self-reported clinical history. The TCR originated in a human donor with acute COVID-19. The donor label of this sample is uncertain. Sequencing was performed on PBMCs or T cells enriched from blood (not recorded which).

CDR3 coding DNA: TGTGCCAGCTCGATTAGACAGGGGTTGGAGCAGTACTTC. Its translation is CASSIRQGLEQYF. This chain connects TRBV2 to TRBJ2-7; 8 positions agree with TRBD1. Germline lookup yields CDR1 SNHLY and CDR2 FYNNEI. This CDR3 contains 13 residues. V shed 8 bases, J shed 7 bases, and the junction held 10 bases outside the gene matches.